This T cell receptor (beta chain) stems from a study of blood T cells in healthy people across ages. Germline CDR1 SQVTM, CDR2 ANQGSEA. V lost 4 bases and J lost 0, with 7 bases in between. The CDR3 is 13 amino acids. For the second PCR, which ran for about 6 to 11 cycles, a sample-barcoded 5' primer and a J-beta primer mix were used. A single record per CDR3 protein comes from TCRdb applying MiXCR to the 5' RACE reads. The data contain roughly 800,000 distinct CDR3 sequences, 25% of them singletons. These data also featured in a second study, about T cells of mothers and their children. From that paper: The search for persistent microchimeric T cell clones detected none.

The chain combines TRBV29-1 with TRBJ2-4; D perhaps matches TRBD2 (5 bases). The specimen sequenced was blood. This TCR came from a boy younger than 18 in good health. The CDR3 sequence is CSVAGLAKNIQYF. The CDR3 DNA follows: TGCAGCGTTGCAGGACTAGCCAAAAACATTCAGTACTTC.